These 10 T cell receptor beta chains were sequenced from one sample in a study of shared clonotypes between healthy human individuals. Using immunoSEQ multiplex PCR, the repertoire was profiled, and TCRdb retains in-frame clones only, with some absent. The sample carries some 1 million clones, more than 65% recorded once. The sequencing sample was made of memory CD4+ T cells sorted from blood. Indicated subset: CD45RA-negative fraction. Every receptor here comes from a man in his late teens or twenties in good health.

The table lists this clone with a few counts. This chain joins TRBV5-1 and TRBJ1-2; perhaps TRBD1 as D (5 bases). CDR1 is SGHRS, CDR2 YFSETQ, per germline. V lost 2 bases, J lost 2 bases, and 13 bases lay in between. The CDR3 covers 15 residues. For the CDR3, the DNA is TGCGCCAGCAGCTTACGTTGGGGGGAGAACTATGGCTACACCTTC. This sequence encodes CASSLRWGENYGYTF.

The gene calls are TRBV10-3 and TRBJ2-1; the match to TRBD2 covers 9 bases. Per germline, CDR1 ENHRY and CDR2 SYGVKD. The CDR3 contains 12 residues. With V trimmed by 11 bases and J by 8 bases, 7 bases remained unmatched. The CDR3 here is CAHSGGGDEQFF. CDR3 bases: TGTGCCCACAGTGGCGGGGGGGATGAGCAGTTCTTC.

The chain is built from TRBV15 and TRBJ2-2; TRBD1 agrees at 8 bases. The germline gives CDR1 LNHNV, CDR2 YYDKDF (reference sequence). V was clipped by 6 bases and J by 5 bases; unmatched bases: 20. The CDR3 runs 19 residues. CDR3 region: CATRSGRRQGASRTGELFF. In nucleotides, the CDR3 is TGTGCCACCAGAAGCGGTAGGCGGCAGGGGGCCTCCAGGACCGGGGAGCTGTTTTTT. The whole variable domain, remainder taken from reference TRBV15 and TRBJ2-2, is DAMVIQNPRYQVTQFGKPVTLSCSQTLNHNVMYWYQQKSSQAPKLLFHYYDKDFNNEADTPDNFQSRRPNTSFCFLDIRSPGLGDTAMYLCATRSGRRQGASRTGELFFGEGSRLTVL.

This chain uses TRBV7-2 with TRBJ2-7; D is perhaps TRBD2 (6 bases). The CDR3 spans 15 residues. V was trimmed by 3 bases and J by 1 base, leaving 13 bases between them. Germline V CDR1 and CDR2: SGHTA, FQGNSA. The CDR3 nucleotides are TGTGCCAGCAGCTTGGATAGCGGAAAGTCCTACGAGCAGTACTTC. Translation gives CASSLDSGKSYEQYF. Full variable domain (remainder filled in from reference TRBV7-2 and TRBJ2-7): GAGVSQSPSNKVTEKGKDVELRCDPISGHTALYWYRQSLGQGLEFLIYFQGNSAPDKSGLPSDRFSAERTGGSVSTLTIQRTQQEDSAVYLCASSLDSGKSYEQYFGPGTRLTVT.

The CDR3 protein is CASSFTPGQPPGQYF. Here the CDR3 DNA reads TGTGCCAGCAGCTTCACCCCGGGACAGCCCCCTGGGCAGTACTTC. The V and J genes are TRBV9 and TRBJ2-7; 7 nucleotides line up with TRBD1. CDR1 SGDLS and CDR2 YYNGEE come from the germline V gene. The CDR3 is made up of 15 amino acids. V was pared by 4 bases and J by 9 bases, with 16 bases of the junction left unmatched.

The V and J genes are TRBV13 and TRBJ2-5; TRBD2 aligns across 7 bases. The CDR3 extends over 13 amino acids. Per the germline V gene, CDR1 is PRHDT and CDR2 is FYEKMQ (reference sequence). V trimming: 2 bases; J trimming: 5 bases; junction bases outside the gene matches: 2. DNA for the CDR3: TGTGCCAGCAGCTTACCAGCGGGGGAGACCCAGTACTTC. It encodes CASSLPAGETQYF. Supplemented by reference TRBV13 and TRBJ2-5, the full variable domain reads AAGVIQSPRHLIKEKRETATLKCYPIPRHDTVYWYQQGPGQDPQFLISFYEKMQSDKGSIPDRFSAQQFSDYHSELNMSSLELGDSALYFCASSLPAGETQYFGPGTRLLVL.

This clone appeared once. The chain links TRBV7-9 to TRBJ1-2; a weak D match, TRBD1 (5 bases). Germline V gene sequence: CDR1 SEHNR, CDR2 FQNEAQ (reference sequence). CDR3 size: 15 residues. V dropped 6 bases and J dropped 0 bases, with 14 bases sitting between them. The CDR3 sequence: CASRQTAPTNYGYTF. Here the CDR3 DNA reads TGTGCCAGCAGACAGACAGCTCCAACTAACTATGGCTACACCTTC.

The chain couples TRBV6-4 to TRBJ2-1; D remains ambiguous. The germline CDR1 and CDR2 sequences are MRHNA and SNTAGT. The V gene lost 6 bases and the J gene lost 5 bases, with 11 bases spanning the gap. CDR3 length: 13 residues. CDR3: CASSQSGDNEQFF. For the CDR3, the DNA is TGTGCCAGCAGCCAGTCCGGAGACAATGAGCAGTTCTTC.

This clone was counted only a few times. The J gene is TRBJ2-1, the V gene TRBV4-1, with TRBD2 identical over 8 bases. The CDR3 extends over 16 amino acids. V dropped 1 base and J dropped 6; count of bases not matched to a gene: 8. Germline CDR1 MGHRA, CDR2 YSYEKL. CDR3 in DNA: TGCGCCAGCAGCCAAGGCAGCGGGAGCCTGAGCAATGAGCAGTTCTTC. It codes for CASSQGSGSLSNEQFF.

The chain employs TRBV30 and TRBJ2-2, with D perhaps TRBD2 (5 bases). CDR3 size: 14 residues. Between the trimmed V and J ends, which lost 3 bases and 6 bases, there was a span of 14 bases. Per the germline V gene, CDR1 is GTSNPN and CDR2 is SVGIG (reference sequence). CDR3 nucleotide sequence: TGTGCCTGGAGAGCGGTGACCGGGTCCGGGGAGCTGTTTTTT. Translated: CAWRAVTGSGELFF.